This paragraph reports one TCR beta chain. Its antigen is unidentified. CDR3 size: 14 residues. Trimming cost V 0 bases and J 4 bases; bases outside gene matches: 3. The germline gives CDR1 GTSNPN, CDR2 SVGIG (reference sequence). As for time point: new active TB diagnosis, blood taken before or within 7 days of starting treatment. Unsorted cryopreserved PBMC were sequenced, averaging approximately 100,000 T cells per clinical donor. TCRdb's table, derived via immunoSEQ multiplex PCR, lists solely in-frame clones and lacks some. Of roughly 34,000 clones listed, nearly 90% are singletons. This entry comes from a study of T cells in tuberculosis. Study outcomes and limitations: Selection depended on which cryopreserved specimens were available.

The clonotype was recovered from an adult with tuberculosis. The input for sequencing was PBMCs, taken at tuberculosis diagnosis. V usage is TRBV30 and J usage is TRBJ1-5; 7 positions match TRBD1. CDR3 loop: CAWSVGDSNQPQHF. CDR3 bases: TGTGCCTGGAGTGTAGGGGACAGTAATCAGCCCCAGCATTTT.